Listed here are 20 T cell receptor beta chains from one sample, sequenced in a study of cytomegalovirus exposure and HLA in healthy donors. The study ran its PCR with 60 Vbeta and 13 Jbeta primers. TCRdb keeps only in-frame clones here, not all; method: immunoSEQ multiplex PCR. The sample contains 70,000 to 90,000 clones, 65% to 70% of which appear only once. The sequencing input was PBMCs. The receptors derive from a middle-aged man in good health and CMV-seropositive.

This sequence joins TRBV7-9 and TRBJ1-3; D is unclear. The CDR3 spans 13 residues. Germline assignment: CDR1 SEHNR and CDR2 FQNEAQ (reference sequence). CDR3 bases: TGTGTCATGGTGGCTCTCTCTGGAAACACCATATATTTT. Residues: CVMVALSGNTIYF.

This clone was seen only a few times. This sequence joins TRBV30 and TRBJ2-5, with 11 bases that match TRBD2. Trimming cost V 8 bases and J 2 bases; bases outside gene matches: 4. Per germline, CDR1 GTSNPN and CDR2 SVGIG (reference sequence). This CDR3 has 13 residues. CDR3 protein: CAGTSGGQETQYF. The CDR3 nucleotides are TGTGCCGGAACTAGCGGGGGACAAGAGACCCAGTACTTC.

V and J are TRBV5-6 and TRBJ2-1; 7 positions match TRBD1. Germline trimming cut 4 bases from V and 0 bases from J; bases unmatched to any gene: 4. CDR1 is SGHDT and CDR2 is YYEEEE in the germline V gene. The CDR3 is 15 amino acids. CDR3 amino acids: CASSVGTVSYNEQFF. The CDR3 DNA reads as TGTGCCAGCAGCGTCGGGACAGTCTCCTACAATGAGCAGTTCTTC.

The chain links TRBV28 to TRBJ2-2, with 9 bases that match TRBD1. The CDR3 sequence is 13 residues long. V shed 11 bases and J 3 bases; nucleotides not matched to a gene: 4. The V gene's germline CDR1 is MDHEN and CDR2 SYDVKM. CDR3 nucleotides: TGTGCCGGGTGGGACAGGGACACCGGGGAGCTGTTTTTT. Protein sequence: CAGWDRDTGELFF.

CDR3: CATSASGSGTETQYF. CDR3 coding DNA: TGTGCCACCAGCGCCTCGGGGAGCGGGACTGAGACCCAGTACTTC. This chain joins TRBV15 and TRBJ2-5, with 7 bases lining up with TRBD2. The length of the CDR3 is 15 residues. Trimming took 5 bases from V and 5 from J; bases not matched to a gene: 11. The germline gives CDR1 LNHNV, CDR2 YYDKDF (reference sequence).

This chain connects TRBV7-8 to TRBJ2-4; 10 bases agree with TRBD1. The trim removed 6 bases at V and 4 bases at J, leaving 12 bases unmatched. This CDR3 comprises 17 residues. CDR1 and CDR2 from the germline V gene are SGHVS and FQNEAQ. The CDR3: CASSPGTGVLTKNIQYF. In nucleotides, the CDR3 is TGTGCCAGCAGTCCCGGGACAGGGGTTTTGACAAAAAACATTCAGTACTTC.

This chain joins TRBV2 and TRBJ2-5; TRBD1 aligns across 8 bases. The CDR3 spans 16 residues. Germline-derived CDR1 and CDR2 are SNHLY and FYNNEI. The junction had 8 bases not matched to a gene; V was cut back by 2 bases and J by 3 bases. CDR3 DNA sequence: TGTGCCAGCAGTGAACCAGGGGGCTTAGGAGAAGAGACCCAGTACTTC. Translated: CASSEPGGLGEETQYF.

This clone was detected a few times. The V call is TRBV6-5, the J call TRBJ1-2; a possible D gene is TRBD1 (6 bases). Germline lookup yields CDR1 MNHEY and CDR2 SVGAGI. CDR3 length: 13 residues. Trimming stripped 4 bases from V and 9 bases from J, with 15 bases between. This CDR3 is CASSSGLQGRYTF. CDR3 DNA: TGTGCCAGCAGTTCGGGCCTACAGGGTCGCTACACCTTC.

The genes are TRBV5-1 and TRBJ2-3; unclear D gene. This CDR3 contains 13 residues. The germline CDR1 and CDR2 sequences are SGHRS and YFSETQ. With 4 bases removed from V and 2 bases from J, the gap between germline ends came to 8 bases. The CDR3 bases are TGCGCCAGCAGCGAGAGCCACACAGATACGCAGTATTTT. Translation: CASSESHTDTQYF.

This chain connects TRBV27 to TRBJ2-1; D is perhaps TRBD1 (5 bases). The CDR3 is made up of 17 amino acids. Germline V gene sequence: CDR1 MNHEY, CDR2 SMNVEV (reference sequence). With 4 bases removed from V and 5 bases from J, the gap between germline ends came to 21 bases. Here the CDR3 DNA reads TGTGCCAGCAGTTCCTCCGCCGCAGGGCCGTTCGACAATGAGCAGTTCTTC. This sequence encodes CASSSSAAGPFDNEQFF.

This clone was detected only a few times. V is TRBV6-6 and J is TRBJ2-1, with 13 bases fitting TRBD2. V gave up 4 bases and J gave up 6 bases; unmatched junction bases: 3. In germline, CDR1 is MNHNY, CDR2 SVGAGI (reference sequence). CDR3 length: 15 residues. The CDR3 DNA reads TGTGCCAGCAGTTTACTAGCGGGGGGGACCAATGAGCAGTTCTTC. It codes for CASSLLAGGTNEQFF.

This clone was counted between two and nine times. The chain joins TRBV7-9 to TRBJ1-6; the match to TRBD1 covers 9 bases. The germline V gene encodes CDR1 SEHNR and CDR2 FQNEAQ (reference sequence). The CDR3 consists of 14 residues. Losses at the gene ends were 3 bases for V and 10 bases for J; bases not matched to a gene: 4. The CDR3 DNA reads as TGTGCCAGCAGCTTGACAGGGGGAGGGTCACCCCTCCACTTT. As protein: CASSLTGGGSPLHF.

The chain couples TRBV11-1 to TRBJ2-7; D is unresolved. This CDR3 is built from 13 residues. Per the germline V gene, CDR1 is SGHAT and CDR2 is FQDESV (reference sequence). The germline V and J ends were trimmed by 1 base and 3 bases, with 7 bases remaining between them. The CDR3 DNA follows: TGTGCCAGCAGCTTAGGTACTGGCTACGAGCAGTACTTC. Its translation is CASSLGTGYEQYF.

The chain employs TRBV30 and TRBJ1-4; D is unclear. The CDR3 has 13 residues. Germline assignment: CDR1 GTSNPN and CDR2 SVGIG (reference sequence). Trimming removed 8 bases at V and 0 bases at J, with 10 bases between. The CDR3 bases are TGTGCCCATGGAGCCACAACTAATGAAAAACTGTTTTTT. Translating gives CAHGATTNEKLFF.

The CDR3 spells CASSLDRVGTEAFF. DNA of the CDR3: TGTGCCAGCAGCCTCGACAGGGTCGGCACTGAAGCTTTCTTT. V gene TRBV27 combines with J gene TRBJ1-1; 7 positions agree with TRBD1. In germline, CDR1 is MNHEY, CDR2 SMNVEV (reference sequence). This CDR3 region has 14 residues. With 6 bases clipped from V and 4 bases from J, the junction kept 8 bases outside the gene matches.

This clone was observed a single time. The J gene is TRBJ2-5, the V gene TRBV12-5; 7 bases are a match to TRBD2. The better agreement between TRBJ2-7 and the DNA end casts doubt on the J call. Per the germline V gene, CDR1 is LGHNT and CDR2 is FRNRAP. This CDR3 contains 18 residues. Here the CDR3 DNA reads TGTGCTAGTGGTTTGGTACTCTCTAGCGGCCCGGGGTCCTACGAGCAGTACTTC. Its protein is CASGLVLSSGPGSYEQYF.

The table lists this clone with a few counts. V usage is TRBV4-1 and J usage is TRBJ2-1, with 8 bases that match TRBD2. Germline assignment: CDR1 MGHRA and CDR2 YSYEKL. The CDR3 runs to 16 residues. V gave up 1 base and J gave up 5 bases; unmatched junction bases: 7. The CDR3 bases are TGCGCCAGCAGCCAAGTCGGGAGCGGGGGCCACAATGAGCAGTTCTTC. Encoded protein: CASSQVGSGGHNEQFF.

This clone was counted once. The chain is built from TRBV4-2 and TRBJ2-7; a weak D match, TRBD2 (5 bases). CDR1 LGHNA and CDR2 YNFKEQ come from the germline V gene. The CDR3 runs 13 residues. Trimming removed 5 bases from V and 5 bases from J, with 13 bases in between. The CDR3 DNA follows: TGTGCCAGCAGCGGGAATAGCGTACACGAGCAGTACTTC. Translating it yields CASSGNSVHEQYF.

The chain uses TRBV5-1 and TRBJ2-3, with TRBD1 matching over 7 bases. The germline CDR1 and CDR2 sequences are SGHRS and YFSETQ. This CDR3 region has 14 residues. V shed 6 bases, J shed 7 bases, and the junction held 11 bases outside the gene matches. The CDR3: CASTPREGQYTQYF. The CDR3 nucleotides read TGCGCCAGCACCCCCCGTGAGGGACAGTATACGCAGTATTTT.

As for this clone: At one end the junction does not follow the germline gene, possibly because of a read error. The V gene is TRBV15, the J gene TRBJ2-5; TRBD1 matches at 7 bases. Per germline, CDR1 LNHNV and CDR2 YYDKDF (reference sequence). CDR3 size: 13 residues. In DNA, the CDR3 is TGTGCCACCAGCATTATACGACAGGGCAATCTGAACTTC. It translates to CATSIIRQGNLNF.